This T cell receptor beta chain comes out of a study of T-cell reconstitution after alpha-beta-depleted transplantation in children. Unique molecular identifiers were incorporated into the prepared TCRbeta library. In TCRdb, the PCR reads were re-called with MiXCR into one record per CDR3 protein. The sample lists 750,000 to 950,000 distinct CDR3 sequences, approximately 15% seen once, with around 5% in the top ten. This clonotype was detected only a few times. Its specificity is not known. General observations from the study: Where alpha-beta T cells came from about two months after transplant was reportedly several hundred expanded graft clones. Some patients showed high day-60 TCRbeta diversity, which derived from surviving recipient T cells and thymic progenitors. T cells produced anew were the main source of T-cell counts and diversity one year after transplant.

This receptor was taken from a male patient between 10 and 17 years old who had a stem cell transplant for acute lymphoblastic leukemia, so the T cells may come from the graft donor. This specimen was PBMCs, mostly from graft donor cells, taken 360 days after TCRalphabeta/CD19-depleted stem cell transplant.

CDR3 sequence reads: CASSVVGIGDEQYF. Written as DNA, the CDR3 is TGTGCCAGCAGCGTAGTGGGAATTGGCGACGAGCAGTACTTC. This chain connects TRBV9 to TRBJ2-7; D unclear. This CDR3 spans 14 amino acids. V dropped 0 bases and J dropped 5 bases, with 12 bases sitting between them. The V gene's germline CDR1 is SGDLS and CDR2 YYNGEE.